A selection of T cell receptor beta chains follows, all from one sample in a study of blood T cell repertoires in COVID-19. Measured with immunoSEQ multiplex PCR; TCRdb has only the in-frame clones, and not every one. The table shows some 150,000 clones, with about 76% occurring only once. The material sequenced was peripheral blood. Receptors originate from a woman aged 55-69 years with active or convalescent COVID-19. The CDR3 runs from the conserved cysteine through the conserved F or W. D genes are given only for firm matches. Some rows mark clone size as missing; the rest say once, few, many or name a class of expanded clone.

TRBV4-1	.	TRBJ1-2	15	TRBD1	TGCGCCAGCAGCCAGGACGGGACAGGGGACTATGGCTACACCTTC	CASSQDGTGDYGYTF
TRBV27	.	TRBJ1-6	14	.	TGTGCCAGCAGTTCTAGACAGAGGAATTCACCCCTCCACTTT	CASSSRQRNSPLHF
TRBV4-1	.	TRBJ2-3	14	.	TGCGCCAGCAGCCAAGATTTGGGGCCCCCGGCGCAGTATTTT	CASSQDLGPPAQYF
TRBV28	.	TRBJ2-3	15	.	TGTGCCAGCAGTTTAAAGGGGGGGCTCAGAGATACGCAGTATTTT	CASSLKGGLRDTQYF
TRBV14	.	TRBJ2-5	14	.	TGTGCCAGCAGCTTCGGACAACTCGGAGAGACCCAGTACTTC	CASSFGQLGETQYF
TRBV9	.	TRBJ1-2	15	TRBD1	TGTGCCAGCAGCGTTATCGGGACAGGGGAATTTGGCTACACCTTC	CASSVIGTGEFGYTF
TRBV19	.	TRBJ1-5	16	TRBD1	TGTGCCAGTAGTCCCGGACAGGCCCTAAGGAATCAGCCCCAGCATTTT	CASSPGQALRNQPQHF
TRBV9	.	TRBJ1-1	14	.	TGTGCCAGCAGCGTTTCCCCAGGGAACACTGAAGCTTTCTTT	CASSVSPGNTEAFF
TRBV4-3	.	TRBJ2-6	20	TRBD1	TGCGCCAGCAGCCAAGGATCGGCTGGACAGGGGTTCTCTGGGGCCAACGTCCTGACTTTC	CASSQGSAGQGFSGANVLTF
TRBV28	.	TRBJ1-5	13	.	TGTGCCAGCAGGGCGGGGAGAGGGCAGCCCCAGCATTTT	CASRAGRGQPQHF
TRBV7-2	.	TRBJ1-1	14	TRBD1	TGTGCCAGCAGCTTAGGGGTGGGGACAGGGGAGGCTTTCTTT	CASSLGVGTGEAFF
TRBV28	.	TRBJ1-2	12	.	TGTGCCAGCAGTTTGACAGTCTATGGCTACACCTTC	CASSLTVYGYTF
TRBV2	few	TRBJ1-1	15	.	TGTGCCAGCAGTGATCCGGGACATATGAACACTGAAGCTTTCTTT	CASSDPGHMNTEAFF
TRBV27	.	TRBJ2-1	17	TRBD2	TGTGCCAGCAGTTTACGGACGGGGGCGGGGGGTCACAATGAGCAGTTCTTC	CASSLRTGAGGHNEQFF
TRBV11-1	.	TRBJ2-5	13	.	TGTGCCAGCAGCCGCGGACTATTAGAGACCCAGTACTTC	CASSRGLLETQYF
TRBV5-4	.	TRBJ1-1	15	TRBD1	TGTGCCAGCAGCCAATATGGGGCAGGGGGTGACAGTGCTTTCTTT	CASSQYGAGGDSAFF
TRBV27	.	TRBJ1-4	14	.	TGTGCCAGCAGGCGTACAGGGATTAATGAAAAACTGTTTTTT	CASRRTGINEKLFF
TRBV28	.	TRBJ1-4	17	.	TGTGCCAGCTCCGGGGGAGGGGCCCAAGCAACTAATGAAAAACTGTTTTTT	CASSGGGAQATNEKLFF
TRBV7-9	.	TRBJ2-3	15	TRBD2	TGTGCCAGCAGCACCGGGACTAGCGGAACAGATACGCAGTATTTT	CASSTGTSGTDTQYF
TRBV5-4	.	TRBJ2-2	16	TRBD1	TGTGCCAGCAGCTTAACCGGGACAGGGCCAACCGGGGAGCTGTTTTTT	CASSLTGTGPTGELFF
TRBV5-4	few	TRBJ2-3	14	TRBD1	TGTGCCAGCAGCAAGACAGGGGGCGCAGATACGCAGTATTTT	CASSKTGGADTQYF
TRBV5-1	.	TRBJ1-2	13	TRBD1	TGCGCCAGCAGCTTGGAGGGGGCGGCGGGCTACACCTTC	CASSLEGAAGYTF
TRBV29-1	.	TRBJ2-3	15	TRBD2	TGCAGCGTATCGGGGGTAGCGGGTATCACAGATACGCAGTATTTT	CSVSGVAGITDTQYF